This paragraph reports one T cell receptor (beta chain). Ten or more counts support this clonotype. Its cognate antigen has yet to be identified. No much larger clonotype is one base removed from it; base qualities were not supplied. The library relied on PCR. The sequencer was an Illumina HiSeq 2500. TCR libraries were prepared with molecular barcoding, using unique molecular identifiers to normalize TCRbeta repertoire quantification. TCRdb reprocessed the public reads (quality trimming at Q25 with fastp, clone calling with MiXCR) and kept in-frame beta chains. Identical CDR3 protein sequences are pooled into one entry, listed with their most common genes and DNA. Here the sample has 200,000 to 250,000 distinct CDR3 sequences; more than 10% occur a single time. The ten largest clones represent over 2% of the sample. The sample is drawn from a study of T-cell reconstitution after alpha-beta-depleted transplantation in children (dated by TCRdb to 2016 to 2018). Context from the whole study: Using TCR repertoire profiling, the study quantitatively followed how T-cell immune reconstitution unfolded in children after TCRalphabeta/CD19-depleted allogeneic hematopoietic cell transplantation.

This clonotype originated in a human donor who donated a stem cell graft to a child with acute lymphoblastic leukemia. This specimen was PBMCs from the stem cell graft donor, taken from the stem cell graft.

The CDR3 loop reads CASSGQGTGELFF. The DNA sequence is TGCGCCAGCAGTGGACAGGGAACCGGGGAGCTGTTTTTT. In this chain, TRBV10-1 is recombined with TRBJ2-2; TRBD1 matches 7 bases in the middle. The CDR3 covers 13 residues, taking in both the cysteine and the phenylalanine. Only the CDR3 region is kept as DNA, spanning 39 bases read in frame from base 1. CDR1 and CDR2, per the germline V gene (reference sequence), are WNHNN and SYGVQD. At the junction V is shortened by 4 bases and J by 5 bases; bases outside the gene matches: 1.